The text below deals with one T cell receptor (beta chain). V was shortened by 0 bases and J by 4 bases, with 12 bases between the two germline ends. Germline V CDR1 and CDR2: GTSNPN, SVGIG (reference sequence). This CDR3 region has 14 residues. These data come from a study of blood T cell repertoires in COVID-19. In the study overall: PBMCs, B-cell-depleted T cells, or T cells provided the cDNA or gDNA that made up the material.

Here immunoSEQ multiplex PCR was the method, and the copy in TCRdb shows in-frame clones only, minus some. The sample holds 150,000 to 200,000 clones, about 83% seen once. The TCR originated in a woman aged 65 to 85 with COVID-19, enrolled during active disease. Sequenced material: peripheral blood. The chain combines TRBV30 with TRBJ1-1; no clear D. The CDR3 sequence: CAWSVVNAGTEAFF. For the CDR3, the DNA is TGTGCCTGGAGTGTGGTTAACGCCGGCACTGAAGCTTTCTTT.